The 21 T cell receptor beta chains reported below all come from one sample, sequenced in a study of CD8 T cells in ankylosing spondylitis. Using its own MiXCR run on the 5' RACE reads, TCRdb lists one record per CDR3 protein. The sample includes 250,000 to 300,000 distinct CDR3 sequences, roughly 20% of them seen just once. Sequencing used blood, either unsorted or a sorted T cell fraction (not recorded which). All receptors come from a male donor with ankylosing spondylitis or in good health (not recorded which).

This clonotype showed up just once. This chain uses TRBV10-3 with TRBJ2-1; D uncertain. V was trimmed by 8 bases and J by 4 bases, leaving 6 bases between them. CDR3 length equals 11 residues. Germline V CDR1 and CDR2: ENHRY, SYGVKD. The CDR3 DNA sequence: TGTGCCATCGGCCCTTACAATGAGCAGTTCTTC. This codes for CAIGPYNEQFF.

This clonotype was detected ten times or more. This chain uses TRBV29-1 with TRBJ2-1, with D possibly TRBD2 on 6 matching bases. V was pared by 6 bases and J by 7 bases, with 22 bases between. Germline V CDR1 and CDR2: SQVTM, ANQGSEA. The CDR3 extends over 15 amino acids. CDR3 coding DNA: TGCAGCGTGGGCGCAGGTGGTAGCGGAGGTAATGAGCAGTTCTTC. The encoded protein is CSVGAGGSGGNEQFF.

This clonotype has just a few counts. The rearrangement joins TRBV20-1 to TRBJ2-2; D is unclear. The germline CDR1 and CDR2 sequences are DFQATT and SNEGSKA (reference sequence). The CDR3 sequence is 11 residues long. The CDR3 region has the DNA TGCGCCTCGACCGTACTCGGGGAGCTGTTTTTT. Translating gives CASTVLGELFF.

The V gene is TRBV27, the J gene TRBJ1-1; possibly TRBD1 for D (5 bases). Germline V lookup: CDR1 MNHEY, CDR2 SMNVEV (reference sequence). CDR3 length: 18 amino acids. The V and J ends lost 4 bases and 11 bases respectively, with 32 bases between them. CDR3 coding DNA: TGTGCCAGCAGTTCATCCCCTCCCCCGACCGACGGGGCGGGGTGGGCTTTCTTT. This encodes CASSSSPPPTDGAGWAFF.

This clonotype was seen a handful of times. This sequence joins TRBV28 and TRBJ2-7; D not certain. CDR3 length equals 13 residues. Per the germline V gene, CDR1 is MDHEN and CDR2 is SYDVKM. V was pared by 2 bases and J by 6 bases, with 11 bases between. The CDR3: CASSLQVPGEQYV. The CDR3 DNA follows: TGTGCCAGCAGTTTACAGGTGCCCGGCGAGCAGTACGTC.

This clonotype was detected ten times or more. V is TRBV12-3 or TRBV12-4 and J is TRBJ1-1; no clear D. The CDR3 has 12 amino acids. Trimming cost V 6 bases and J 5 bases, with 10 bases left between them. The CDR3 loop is CASRETNTEAFF. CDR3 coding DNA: TGTGCCAGCAGAGAGACGAATACTGAAGCTTTCTTT.

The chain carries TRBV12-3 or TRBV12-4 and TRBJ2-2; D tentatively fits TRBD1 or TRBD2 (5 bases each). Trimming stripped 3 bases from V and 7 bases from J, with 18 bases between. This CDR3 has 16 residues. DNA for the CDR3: TGTGCCAGCAGTTTGAATCTGCAGGGTCGGGGCGGGGAGCTGTTTTTT. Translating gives CASSLNLQGRGGELFF.

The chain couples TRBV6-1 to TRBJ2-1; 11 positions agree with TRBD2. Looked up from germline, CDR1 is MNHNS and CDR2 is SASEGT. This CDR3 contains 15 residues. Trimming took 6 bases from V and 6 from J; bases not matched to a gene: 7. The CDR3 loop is CASRAGLADLNEQFF. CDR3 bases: TGTGCCAGCAGGGCGGGACTAGCGGACCTCAATGAGCAGTTCTTC.

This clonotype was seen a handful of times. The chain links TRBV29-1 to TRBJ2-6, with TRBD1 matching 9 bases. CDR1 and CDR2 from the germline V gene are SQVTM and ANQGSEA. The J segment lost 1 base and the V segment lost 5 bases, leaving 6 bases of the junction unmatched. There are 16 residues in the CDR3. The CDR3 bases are TGCAGCGTTTTTGGACAGGGGATATCTGGGGCCAACGTCCTGACTTTC. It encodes CSVFGQGISGANVLTF.

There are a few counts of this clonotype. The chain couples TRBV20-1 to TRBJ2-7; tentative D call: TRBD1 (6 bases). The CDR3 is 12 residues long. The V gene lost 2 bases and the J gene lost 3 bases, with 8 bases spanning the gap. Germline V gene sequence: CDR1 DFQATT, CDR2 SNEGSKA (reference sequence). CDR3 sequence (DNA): TGCAGTGCTAGAACGGACAGCTACGAGCAGTACGTC. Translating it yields CSARTDSYEQYV.

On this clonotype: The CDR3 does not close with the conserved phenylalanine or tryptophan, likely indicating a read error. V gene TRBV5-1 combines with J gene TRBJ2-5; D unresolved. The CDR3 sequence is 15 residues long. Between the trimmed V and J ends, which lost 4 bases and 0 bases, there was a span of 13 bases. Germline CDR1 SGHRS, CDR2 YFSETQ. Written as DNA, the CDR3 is TGCGCCAGCAGCGATGGACCGTGGTACCAAGAGACCCAGTACTTA. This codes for CASSDGPWYQETQYL.

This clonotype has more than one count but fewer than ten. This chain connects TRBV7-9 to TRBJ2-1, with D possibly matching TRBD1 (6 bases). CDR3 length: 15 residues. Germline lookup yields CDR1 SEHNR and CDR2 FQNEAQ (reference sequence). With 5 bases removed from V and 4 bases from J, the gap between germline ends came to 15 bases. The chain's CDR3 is CASSTNRAFYNEQFF. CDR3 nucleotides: TGTGCCAGCAGCACCAACAGGGCGTTTTACAATGAGCAGTTCTTC. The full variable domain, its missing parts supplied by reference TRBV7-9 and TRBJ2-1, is DTGVSQNPRHKITKRGQNVTFRCDPISEHNRLYWYRQTLGQGPEFLTYFQNEAQLEKSRLLSDRFSAERPKGSFSTLEIQRTEQGDSAMYLCASSTNRAFYNEQFFGPGTRLTVL.

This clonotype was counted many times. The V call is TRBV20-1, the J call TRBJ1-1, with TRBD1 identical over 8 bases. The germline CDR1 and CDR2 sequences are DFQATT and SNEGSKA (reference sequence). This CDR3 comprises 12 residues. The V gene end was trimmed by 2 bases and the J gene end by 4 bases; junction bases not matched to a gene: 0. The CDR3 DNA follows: TGCAGTGCTAGACAGGGGGCCACTGAAGCTTTCTTT. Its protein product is CSARQGATEAFF.

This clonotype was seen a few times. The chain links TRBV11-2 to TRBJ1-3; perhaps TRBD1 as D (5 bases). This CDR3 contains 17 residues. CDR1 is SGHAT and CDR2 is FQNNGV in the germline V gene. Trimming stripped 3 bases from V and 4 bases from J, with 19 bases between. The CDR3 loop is CASSLGRGALKGNTIYF. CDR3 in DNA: TGTGCCAGCAGCTTGGGCCGTGGGGCCTTGAAGGGAAACACCATATATTTT.

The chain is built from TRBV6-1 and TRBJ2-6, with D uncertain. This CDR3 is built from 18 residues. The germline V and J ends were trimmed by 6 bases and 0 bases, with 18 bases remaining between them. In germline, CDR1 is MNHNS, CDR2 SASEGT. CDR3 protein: CASRPPEGFYSGANVLTF. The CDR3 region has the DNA TGTGCCAGCAGGCCTCCGGAAGGGTTTTACTCTGGGGCCAACGTCCTGACTTTC.

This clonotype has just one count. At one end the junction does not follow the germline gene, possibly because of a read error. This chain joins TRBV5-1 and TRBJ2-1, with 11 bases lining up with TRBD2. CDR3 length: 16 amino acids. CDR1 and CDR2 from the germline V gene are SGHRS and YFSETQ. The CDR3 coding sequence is TGCACCAGCAGCCCCGGGACTAGCGGCAACTACAATGAGCAGTTCTTC. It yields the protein CTSSPGTSGNYNEQFF. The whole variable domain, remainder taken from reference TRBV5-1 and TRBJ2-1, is KAGVTQTPRYLIKTRGQQVTLSCSPISGHRSVSWYQQTPGQGLQFLFEYFSETQRNKGNFPGRFSGRQFSNSRSEMNVSTLELGDSALYLCTSSPGTSGNYNEQFFGPGTRLTVL.

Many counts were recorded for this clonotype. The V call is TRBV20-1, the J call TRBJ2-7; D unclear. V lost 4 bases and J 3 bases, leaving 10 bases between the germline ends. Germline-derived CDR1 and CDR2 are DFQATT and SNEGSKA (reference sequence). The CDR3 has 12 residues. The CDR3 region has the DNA TGCAGTGCTACCGCGGAAGGCTACGAGCAGTACGTC. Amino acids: CSATAEGYEQYV.

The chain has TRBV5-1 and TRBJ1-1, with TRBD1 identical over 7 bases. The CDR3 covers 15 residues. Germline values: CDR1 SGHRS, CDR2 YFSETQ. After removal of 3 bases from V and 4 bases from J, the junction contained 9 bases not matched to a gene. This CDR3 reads CASSSETGIGTEAFF. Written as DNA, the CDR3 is TGCGCCAGCAGCTCAGAGACAGGGATCGGCACTGAAGCTTTCTTT.

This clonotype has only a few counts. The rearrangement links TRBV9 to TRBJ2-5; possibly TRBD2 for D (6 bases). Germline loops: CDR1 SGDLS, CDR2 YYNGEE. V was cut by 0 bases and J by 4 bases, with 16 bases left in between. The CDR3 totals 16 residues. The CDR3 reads CASSVGPGEWGETQYF. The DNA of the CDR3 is TGTGCCAGCAGCGTAGGACCGGGGGAGTGGGGAGAGACCCAGTACTTC.

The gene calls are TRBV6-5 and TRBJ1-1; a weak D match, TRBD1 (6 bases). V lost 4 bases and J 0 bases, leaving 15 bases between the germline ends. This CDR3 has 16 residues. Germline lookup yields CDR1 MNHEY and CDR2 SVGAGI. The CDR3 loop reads CASSLGPGHMNTEAFF. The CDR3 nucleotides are TGTGCCAGCAGTTTGGGGCCGGGACACATGAACACTGAAGCTTTCTTT.

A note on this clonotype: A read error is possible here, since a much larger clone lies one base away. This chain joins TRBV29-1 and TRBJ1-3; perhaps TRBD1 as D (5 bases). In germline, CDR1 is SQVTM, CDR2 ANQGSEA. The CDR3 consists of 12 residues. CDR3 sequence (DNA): TGCAGCGTTGTCACAGGAGGAACCACCATATATTTT. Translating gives CSVVTGGTTIYF.